The following is a T cell receptor (beta chain) sequence with its context. Its antigen is undetermined. V lost 6 bases, J lost 9 bases, and 5 bases stayed unmatched. This CDR3 contains 14 residues. CDR1 is MNHEY, CDR2 SVGAGI, per germline. Sample treatment: oral pan-JAK inhibitor, 5-10 mg twice daily. This sample is drawn from a study of CD8+ T cells in alopecia areata. RNA was isolated and reverse transcribed to cDNA, the sequencing template. Libraries were prepared by immunoSEQ multiplex PCR; TCRdb keeps only in-frame clonotypes and omits some of them. The sample records approximately 180,000 clones, about three fifths being singletons. Study conclusions and caveats: Clonality was higher in lesional than normal scalp, especially in alopecia totalis/universalis. Among the top 100, expanded CD8+ clones were significantly decreased by tofacitinib, as was scalp clonality.

Here the sequenced sample was CD4+ T cells sorted from blood, taken between weeks 49 and 50, from a patient treated with tofacitinib. The chain carries TRBV6-5 and TRBJ1-6; 10 nucleotides line up with TRBD1. This TCR was recovered from a human donor with alopecia areata. The chain's CDR3 is CASSLDRGLSPLHF. In DNA, the CDR3 is TGTGCCAGCAGCCTTGACAGGGGGCTTTCACCCCTCCACTTT.